The T cell receptor (beta chain) under discussion was sequenced for a study of blood T cell repertoires in COVID-19. Study summary: Sites across the United States, Italy and Spain contributed samples from acute and convalescent COVID-19.

With 5 bases clipped from V and 6 bases from J, the junction kept 3 bases outside the gene matches. Germline assignment: CDR1 SNHLY and CDR2 FYNNEI. This CDR3 spans 13 amino acids. In the authors' workflow: Amplified reference gene primers provided the basis for estimating nucleated cell counts. Profiling relied on immunoSEQ multiplex PCR, and the TCRdb table lists in-frame clones only, not all of them. V, J and clone size were drawn from that table, and D and trimming were deduced from the DNA. Among roughly 150,000 clones, 84% were seen once, and the ten largest hold 1.5% to 2%. The receptor was derived from a woman aged 18-35 years who had been exposed to COVID-19. The chain couples TRBV2 to TRBJ2-2; TRBD1 matches at 7 bases. The sample taken for sequencing was PBMCs or T cells enriched from blood (not recorded which). The CDR3 loop is CASSRQGAGELFF. Written as DNA, the CDR3 is TGTGCCAGCAGTCGACAGGGAGCCGGGGAGCTGTTTTTT.